This is a list of T cell receptor beta chains from one sample in a study of radiation and T cells in renal cell carcinoma. The data were produced by immunoSEQ multiplex PCR, yet TCRdb's version contains in-frame clones alone and is incomplete. The sample carries 150,000 or so clones, roughly 89% recorded once. The sequencing here drew on blood, taken from a patient whose treatment included radiotherapy and nephrectomy. Source of these receptors: a woman between 45 and 65 years old with renal cell carcinoma. Each CDR3 is given with its conserved first and last residue. The D gene is left open where the match is weak. The size of a clone is reported for some rows only, either as once, few or many, or as a class for expanded clones.

cdr3_nt,cdr3_aa,j_call,clone_size,d_call,v_call
TGTGCCAGCAGTGAAGACAGGATGAAGACCCAGTACTTC,CASSEDRMKTQYF,TRBJ2-5,NA,NA,TRBV2
TGTGCCTGGAGCGGGACAGGGCCGTATGAAGCTTTCTTT,CAWSGTGPYEAFF,TRBJ1-1,few,TRBD1,TRBV30
TGCGCCAGCAGCCCGGGACAGGGATTATACGAGCAGTACTTC,CASSPGQGLYEQYF,TRBJ2-7,NA,TRBD1,TRBV5-1
TGTGCCATCAGAAGATCGTGGCAGATGAACACTGAAGCTTTCTTT,CAIRRSWQMNTEAFF,TRBJ1-1,NA,NA,TRBV10-3
TGTGCCAGCTCAGGAACAGGGTACTACAATGAGCAGTTCTTC,CASSGTGYYNEQFF,TRBJ2-1,NA,NA,TRBV18
TGTGCCAGCAGCTTAGCGGGGCAACAAGAGACCCAGTACTTC,CASSLAGQQETQYF,TRBJ2-5,NA,NA,TRBV7-9
TGCGCCAGCAGCCTAAACGGACAGGGTAGCACAGATACGCAGTATTTT,CASSLNGQGSTDTQYF,TRBJ2-3,once,TRBD1,TRBV5-1
TGTGCCAGCAGCAATGGTAGGGGGGACGGCAATCAGCCCCAGCATTTT,CASSNGRGDGNQPQHF,TRBJ1-5,once,NA,TRBV21-1
TGTGCCAGCTCACCCAGCGGGGGGGCGAACACCGGGGAGCTGTTTTTT,CASSPSGGANTGELFF,TRBJ2-2,NA,TRBD2,TRBV18
TGTGCCAGCTCGGAGGGGGCGAGGACTGAAGCTTTCTTT,CASSEGARTEAFF,TRBJ1-1,NA,TRBD1,TRBV25-1
TGCGCCAGCAGCTTGCTCCCGTATTCTGGAAACACCATATATTTT,CASSLLPYSGNTIYF,TRBJ1-3,NA,NA,TRBV5-1
TGCGCCAGCAGCTTGGGGTTAGCGGGACAGGGATACGAGCAGTACTTC,CASSLGLAGQGYEQYF,TRBJ2-7,NA,NA,TRBV5-1
TGTGCCAGTAGTATTCAGGGGCAGACTGAAGCTTTCTTT,CASSIQGQTEAFF,TRBJ1-1,NA,NA,TRBV19
TGTGCCAGCAGCTTAGATAACAGGGCGACTGAAGCTTTCTTT,CASSLDNRATEAFF,TRBJ1-1,NA,NA,TRBV7-2
TGTGCCAGCAGTTTACGGGGGCTGAAGGGAAACACCATATATTTT,CASSLRGLKGNTIYF,TRBJ1-3,NA,NA,TRBV27
TGTGCCAGCAGTCCCTTAACAGGGATGGATGAGCAGTTCTTC,CASSPLTGMDEQFF,TRBJ2-1,NA,NA,TRBV6-5
TGCGCCAGCAGCTTGGAGGGCAGGGTCCTAGATACGCAGTATTTT,CASSLEGRVLDTQYF,TRBJ2-3,NA,NA,TRBV5-1
TGTGCCACCAGCAGAAAATCGGTGAATGAGCAGTTCTTC,CATSRKSVNEQFF,TRBJ2-1,NA,NA,TRBV15
TGCGCCAGCAGCCGCGGGATTGAAGCTTTCTTT,CASSRGIEAFF,TRBJ1-1,few,NA,TRBV4-3
TGTGCCAGTCGACCGACTACTGGGGCCAACGTCCTGACTTTC,CASRPTTGANVLTF,TRBJ2-6,NA,NA,TRBV19
TGTGCCAGCTCACCAGGGCAGGGAGCGACTTATGGCTACACCTTC,CASSPGQGATYGYTF,TRBJ1-2,NA,NA,TRBV18
TGTGCCAGCAAGAATCGGGACAGGGAGTCCTATGGCTACACCTTC,CASKNRDRESYGYTF,TRBJ1-2,NA,TRBD1,TRBV6-5
TGCGCCAGCAGGGGACTAGCGGGGAGAAGCACAGATACGCAGTATTTT,CASRGLAGRSTDTQYF,TRBJ2-3,NA,TRBD2,TRBV5-1
TGTGCCAGTAGTATAGCCGATTTAGGGTACAATGAGCAGTTCTTC,CASSIADLGYNEQFF,TRBJ2-1,once,NA,TRBV19
TGTGCCAGCAGGCCGGTTTGTCAGCCCCAGCATTTT,CASRPVCQPQHF,TRBJ1-5,NA,NA,TRBV7-2
TGCGCCAGCAGCCAAGGTTATAGGGGGAGGACTGAAGCTTTCTTT,CASSQGYRGRTEAFF,TRBJ1-1,NA,NA,TRBV4-1
TGCGCCAGCAGCTTGACTAGCTACGAGACCCAGTACTTC,CASSLTSYETQYF,TRBJ2-5,NA,NA,TRBV5-1
TGCGCCAGCAGCTTGGCCGGGCCACCTAACACTGAAGCTTTCTTT,CASSLAGPPNTEAFF,TRBJ1-1,NA,NA,TRBV5-1